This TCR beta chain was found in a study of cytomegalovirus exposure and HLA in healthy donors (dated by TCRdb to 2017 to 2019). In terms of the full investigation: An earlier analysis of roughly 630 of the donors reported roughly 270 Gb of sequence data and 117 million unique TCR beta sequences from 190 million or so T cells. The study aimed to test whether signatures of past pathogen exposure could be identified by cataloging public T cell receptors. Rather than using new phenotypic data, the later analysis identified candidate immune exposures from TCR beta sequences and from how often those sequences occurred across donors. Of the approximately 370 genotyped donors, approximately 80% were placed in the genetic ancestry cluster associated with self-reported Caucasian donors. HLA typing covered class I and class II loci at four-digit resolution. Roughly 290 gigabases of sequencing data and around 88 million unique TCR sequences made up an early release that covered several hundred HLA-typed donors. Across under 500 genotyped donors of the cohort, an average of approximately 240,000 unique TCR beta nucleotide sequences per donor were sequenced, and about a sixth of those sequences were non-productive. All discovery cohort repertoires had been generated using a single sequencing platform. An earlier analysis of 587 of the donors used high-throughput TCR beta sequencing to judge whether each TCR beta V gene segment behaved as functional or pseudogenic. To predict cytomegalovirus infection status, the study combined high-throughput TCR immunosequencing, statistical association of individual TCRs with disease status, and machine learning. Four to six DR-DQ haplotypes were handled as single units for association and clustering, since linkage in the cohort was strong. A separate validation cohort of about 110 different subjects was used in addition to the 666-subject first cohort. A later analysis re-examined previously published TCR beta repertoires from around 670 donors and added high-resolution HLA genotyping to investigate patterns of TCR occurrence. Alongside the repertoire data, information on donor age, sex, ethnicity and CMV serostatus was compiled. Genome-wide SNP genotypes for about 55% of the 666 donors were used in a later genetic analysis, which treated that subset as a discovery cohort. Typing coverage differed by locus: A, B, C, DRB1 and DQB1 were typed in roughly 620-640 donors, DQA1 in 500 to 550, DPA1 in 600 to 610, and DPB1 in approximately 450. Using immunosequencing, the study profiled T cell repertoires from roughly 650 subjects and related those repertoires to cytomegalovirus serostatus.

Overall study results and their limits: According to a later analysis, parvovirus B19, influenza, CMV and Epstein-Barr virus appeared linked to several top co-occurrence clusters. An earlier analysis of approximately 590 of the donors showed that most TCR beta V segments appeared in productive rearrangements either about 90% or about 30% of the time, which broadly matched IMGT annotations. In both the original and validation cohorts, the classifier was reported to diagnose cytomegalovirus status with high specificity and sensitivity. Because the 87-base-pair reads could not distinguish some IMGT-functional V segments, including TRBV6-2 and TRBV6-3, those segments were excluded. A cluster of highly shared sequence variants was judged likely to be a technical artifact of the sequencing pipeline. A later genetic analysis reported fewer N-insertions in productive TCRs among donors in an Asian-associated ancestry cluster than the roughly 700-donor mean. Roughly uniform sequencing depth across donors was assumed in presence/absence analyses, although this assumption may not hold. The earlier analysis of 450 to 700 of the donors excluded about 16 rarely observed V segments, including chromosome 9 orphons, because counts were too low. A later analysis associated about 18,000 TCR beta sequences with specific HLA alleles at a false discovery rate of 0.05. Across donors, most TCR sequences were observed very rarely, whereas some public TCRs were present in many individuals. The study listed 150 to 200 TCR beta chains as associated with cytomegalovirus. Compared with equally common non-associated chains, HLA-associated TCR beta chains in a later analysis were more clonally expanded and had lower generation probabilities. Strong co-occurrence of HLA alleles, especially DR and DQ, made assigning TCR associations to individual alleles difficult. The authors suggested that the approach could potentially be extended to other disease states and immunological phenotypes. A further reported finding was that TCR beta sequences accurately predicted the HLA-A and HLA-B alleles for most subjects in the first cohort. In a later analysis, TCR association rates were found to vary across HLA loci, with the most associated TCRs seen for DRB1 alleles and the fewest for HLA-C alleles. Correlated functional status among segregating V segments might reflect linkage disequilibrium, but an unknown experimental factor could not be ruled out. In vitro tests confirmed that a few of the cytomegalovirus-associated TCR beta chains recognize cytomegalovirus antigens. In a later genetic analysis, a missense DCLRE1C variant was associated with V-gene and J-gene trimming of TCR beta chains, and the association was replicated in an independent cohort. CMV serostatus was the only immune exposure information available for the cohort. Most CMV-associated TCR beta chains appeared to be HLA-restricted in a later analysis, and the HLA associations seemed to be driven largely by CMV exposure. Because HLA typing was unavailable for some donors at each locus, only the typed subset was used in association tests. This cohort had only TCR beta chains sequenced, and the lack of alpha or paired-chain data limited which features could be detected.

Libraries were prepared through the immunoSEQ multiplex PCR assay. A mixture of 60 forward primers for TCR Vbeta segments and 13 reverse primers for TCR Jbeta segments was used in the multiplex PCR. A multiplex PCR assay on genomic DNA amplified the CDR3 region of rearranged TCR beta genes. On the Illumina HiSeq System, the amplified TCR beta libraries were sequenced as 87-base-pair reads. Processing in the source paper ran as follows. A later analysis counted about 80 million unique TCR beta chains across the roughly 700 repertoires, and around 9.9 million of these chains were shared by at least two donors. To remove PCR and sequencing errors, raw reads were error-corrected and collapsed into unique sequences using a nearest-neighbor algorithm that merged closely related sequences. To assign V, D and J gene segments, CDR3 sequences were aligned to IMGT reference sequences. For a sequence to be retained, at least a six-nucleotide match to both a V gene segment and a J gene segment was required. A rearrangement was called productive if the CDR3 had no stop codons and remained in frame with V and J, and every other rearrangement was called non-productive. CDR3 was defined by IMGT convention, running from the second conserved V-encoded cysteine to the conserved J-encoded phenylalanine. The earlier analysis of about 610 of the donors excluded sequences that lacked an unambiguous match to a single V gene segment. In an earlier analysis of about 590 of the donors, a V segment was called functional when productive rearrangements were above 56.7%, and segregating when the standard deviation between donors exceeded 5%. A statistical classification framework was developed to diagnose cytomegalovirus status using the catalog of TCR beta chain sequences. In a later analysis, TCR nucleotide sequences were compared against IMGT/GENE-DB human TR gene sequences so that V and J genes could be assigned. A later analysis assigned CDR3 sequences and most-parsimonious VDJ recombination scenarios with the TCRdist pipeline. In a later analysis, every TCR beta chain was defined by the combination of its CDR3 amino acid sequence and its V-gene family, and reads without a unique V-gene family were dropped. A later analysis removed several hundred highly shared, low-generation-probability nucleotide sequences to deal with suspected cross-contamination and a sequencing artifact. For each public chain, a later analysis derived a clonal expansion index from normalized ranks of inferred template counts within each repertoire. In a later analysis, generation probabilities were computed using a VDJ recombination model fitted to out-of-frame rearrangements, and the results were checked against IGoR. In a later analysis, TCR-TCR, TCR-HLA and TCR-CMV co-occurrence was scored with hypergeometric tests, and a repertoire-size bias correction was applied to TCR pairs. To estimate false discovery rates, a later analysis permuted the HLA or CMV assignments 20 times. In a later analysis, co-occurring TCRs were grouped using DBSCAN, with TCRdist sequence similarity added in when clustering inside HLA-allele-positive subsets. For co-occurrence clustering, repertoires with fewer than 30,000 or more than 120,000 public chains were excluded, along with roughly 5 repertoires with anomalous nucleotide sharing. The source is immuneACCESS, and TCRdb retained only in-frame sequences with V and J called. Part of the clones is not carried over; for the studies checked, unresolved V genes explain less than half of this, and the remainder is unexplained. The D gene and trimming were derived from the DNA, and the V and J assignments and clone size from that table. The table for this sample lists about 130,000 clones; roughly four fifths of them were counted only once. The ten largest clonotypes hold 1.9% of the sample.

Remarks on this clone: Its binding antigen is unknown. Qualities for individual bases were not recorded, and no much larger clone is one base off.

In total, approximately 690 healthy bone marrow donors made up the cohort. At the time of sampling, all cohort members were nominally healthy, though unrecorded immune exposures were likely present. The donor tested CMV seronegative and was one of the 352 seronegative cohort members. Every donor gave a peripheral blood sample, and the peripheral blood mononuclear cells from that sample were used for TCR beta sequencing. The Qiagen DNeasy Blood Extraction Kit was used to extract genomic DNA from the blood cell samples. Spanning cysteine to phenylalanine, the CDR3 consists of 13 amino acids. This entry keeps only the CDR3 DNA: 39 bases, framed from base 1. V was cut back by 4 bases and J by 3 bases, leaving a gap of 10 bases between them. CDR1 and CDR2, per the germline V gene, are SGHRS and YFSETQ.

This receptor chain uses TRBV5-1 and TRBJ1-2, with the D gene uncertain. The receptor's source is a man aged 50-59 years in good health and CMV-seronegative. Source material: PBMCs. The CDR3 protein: CASSPDTDYGYTF. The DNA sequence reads TGCGCCAGCAGCCCAGACACGGACTATGGCTACACCTTC.